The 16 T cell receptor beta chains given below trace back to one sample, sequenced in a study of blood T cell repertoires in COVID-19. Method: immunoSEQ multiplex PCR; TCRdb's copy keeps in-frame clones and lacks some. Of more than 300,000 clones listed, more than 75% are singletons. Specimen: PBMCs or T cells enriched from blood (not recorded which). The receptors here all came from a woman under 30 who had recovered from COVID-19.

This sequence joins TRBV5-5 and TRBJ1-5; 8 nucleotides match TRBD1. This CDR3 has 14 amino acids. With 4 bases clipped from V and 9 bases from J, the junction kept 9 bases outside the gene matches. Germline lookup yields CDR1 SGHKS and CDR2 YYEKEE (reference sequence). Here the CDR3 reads CASSLGQVLWPQHF. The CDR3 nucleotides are TGTGCCAGCAGCCTGGGACAGGTACTATGGCCCCAGCATTTT.

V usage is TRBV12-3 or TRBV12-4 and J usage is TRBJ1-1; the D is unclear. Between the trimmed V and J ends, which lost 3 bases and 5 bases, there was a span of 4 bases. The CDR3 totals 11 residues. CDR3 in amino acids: CASSFLTEAFF. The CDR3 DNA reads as TGTGCCAGCAGTTTCCTGACTGAAGCTTTCTTT.

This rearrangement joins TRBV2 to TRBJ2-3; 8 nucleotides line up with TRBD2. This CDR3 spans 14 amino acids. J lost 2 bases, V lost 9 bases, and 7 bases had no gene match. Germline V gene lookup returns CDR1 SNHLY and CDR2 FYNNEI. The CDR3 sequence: CASQAGVPTDTQYF. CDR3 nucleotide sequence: TGTGCCAGTCAAGCGGGGGTTCCCACAGATACGCAGTATTTT.

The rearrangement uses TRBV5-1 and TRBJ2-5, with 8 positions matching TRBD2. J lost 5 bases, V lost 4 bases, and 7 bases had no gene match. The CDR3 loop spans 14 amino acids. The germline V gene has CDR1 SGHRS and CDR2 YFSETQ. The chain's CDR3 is CASSPGGARETQYF. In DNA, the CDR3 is TGCGCCAGCAGCCCGGGGGGGGCCAGGGAGACCCAGTACTTC.

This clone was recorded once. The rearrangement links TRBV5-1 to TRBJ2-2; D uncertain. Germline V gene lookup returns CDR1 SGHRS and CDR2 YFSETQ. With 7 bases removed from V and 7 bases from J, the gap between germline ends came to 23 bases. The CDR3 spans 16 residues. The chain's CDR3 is CASRLRVDVPGGELFF. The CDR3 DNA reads TGCGCCAGCCGCCTCCGCGTAGACGTTCCAGGCGGGGAGCTGTTTTTT.

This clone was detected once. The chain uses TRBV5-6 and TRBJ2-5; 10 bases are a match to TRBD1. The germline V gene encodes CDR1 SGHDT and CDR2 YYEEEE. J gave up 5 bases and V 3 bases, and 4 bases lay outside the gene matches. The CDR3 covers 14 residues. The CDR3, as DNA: TGTGCCAGCAGCTCGGGACAGGGGAAGGAGACCCAGTACTTC. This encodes CASSSGQGKETQYF. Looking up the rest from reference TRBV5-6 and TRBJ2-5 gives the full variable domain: DAGVTQSPTHLIKTRGQQVTLRCSPKSGHDTVSWYQQALGQGPQFIFQYYEEEERQRGNFPDRFSGHQFPNYSSELNVNALLLGDSALYLCASSSGQGKETQYFGPGTRLLVL.

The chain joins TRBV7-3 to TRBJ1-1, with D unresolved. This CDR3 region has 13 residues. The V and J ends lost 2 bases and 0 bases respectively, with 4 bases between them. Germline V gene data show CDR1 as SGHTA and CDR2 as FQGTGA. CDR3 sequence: CASSLSMNTEAFF. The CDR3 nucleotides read TGTGCCAGCAGCTTATCTATGAACACTGAAGCTTTCTTT.

The CDR3 protein is CASSLGDNTDTQYF. The CDR3 DNA reads TGTGCCAGCAGCTTAGGGGACAACACAGATACGCAGTATTTT. The chain links TRBV5-4 to TRBJ2-3; D might be TRBD1 (6 bases). Between the trimmed V and J ends, which lost 2 bases and 2 bases, there was a span of 9 bases. The germline V gene has CDR1 SGHNT and CDR2 YYREEE (reference sequence). The CDR3 loop spans 14 amino acids.

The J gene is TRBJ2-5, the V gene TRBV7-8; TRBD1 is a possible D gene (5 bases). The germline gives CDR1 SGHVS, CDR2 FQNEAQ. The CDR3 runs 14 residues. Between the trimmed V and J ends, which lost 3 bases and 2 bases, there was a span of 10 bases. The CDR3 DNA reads TGTGCCAGCAGCTTGGGGCAGGTTCAAGAGACCCAGTACTTC. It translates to CASSLGQVQETQYF. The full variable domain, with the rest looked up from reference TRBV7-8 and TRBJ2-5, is GAGVSQSPRYKVAKRGQDVALRCDPISGHVSLFWYQQALGQGPEFLTYFQNEAQLDKSGLPSDRFFAERPEGSVSTLKIQRTQQEDSAVYLCASSLGQVQETQYFGPGTRLLVL.

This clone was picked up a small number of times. The CDR3 DNA follows: TGCAGTGCTAGTACACCCCAGGGGCGGAATCAGCCCCAGCATTTT. Translating gives CSASTPQGRNQPQHF. The chain is built from TRBV20-1 and TRBJ1-5; tentative D call: TRBD1 (6 bases). The CDR3 spans 15 residues. Germline CDR1 DFQATT, CDR2 SNEGSKA (reference sequence). V lost 3 bases, J lost 4 bases, and 16 bases lay in between.

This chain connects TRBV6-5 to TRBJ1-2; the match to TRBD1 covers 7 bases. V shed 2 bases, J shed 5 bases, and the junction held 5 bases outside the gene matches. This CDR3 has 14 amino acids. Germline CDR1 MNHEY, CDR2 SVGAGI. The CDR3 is CASSYRQGRYGYTF. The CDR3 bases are TGTGCCAGCAGTTACCGACAGGGACGATATGGCTACACCTTC.

The CDR3 reads CASSEALGRGGGYTF. The CDR3 DNA follows: TGTGCCAGCAGTGAAGCGCTCGGACGCGGGGGTGGCTACACCTTC. The chain couples TRBV2 to TRBJ1-2, with D possibly matching TRBD1 (5 bases). The CDR3 spans 15 residues. Per germline, CDR1 SNHLY and CDR2 FYNNEI. Trimming shortened V by 0 bases and J by 7 bases, and 15 bases separated the two germline ends.

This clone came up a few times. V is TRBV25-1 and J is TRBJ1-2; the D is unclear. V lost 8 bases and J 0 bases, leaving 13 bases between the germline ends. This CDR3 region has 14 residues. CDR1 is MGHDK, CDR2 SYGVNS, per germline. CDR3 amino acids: CASCQDGTNYGYTF. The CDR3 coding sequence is TGTGCCAGCTGCCAGGACGGGACTAACTATGGCTACACCTTC.

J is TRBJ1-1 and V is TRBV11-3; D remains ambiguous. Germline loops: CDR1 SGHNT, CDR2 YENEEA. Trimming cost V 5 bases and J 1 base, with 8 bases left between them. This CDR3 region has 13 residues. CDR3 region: CASSVTGNTEAFF. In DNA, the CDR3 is TGTGCCAGCAGCGTGACGGGGAACACTGAAGCTTTCTTT.

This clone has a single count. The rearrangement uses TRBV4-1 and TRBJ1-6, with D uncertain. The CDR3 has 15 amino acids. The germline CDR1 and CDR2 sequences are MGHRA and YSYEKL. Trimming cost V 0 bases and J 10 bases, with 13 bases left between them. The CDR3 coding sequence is TGCGCCAGCAGCCAAGAGGCCCCACCTCACTCACCCCTCCACTTT. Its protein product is CASSQEAPPHSPLHF.

The CDR3 sequence is CASRMAGMNSPLHF. CDR3 coding DNA: TGTGCCAGCAGGATGGCAGGGATGAATTCACCCCTCCACTTT. The rearrangement links TRBV6-5 to TRBJ1-6; D might be TRBD1 (5 bases). The CDR3 has 14 amino acids. Germline V CDR1 and CDR2: MNHEY, SVGAGI. Trimming pared 6 bases from V and 7 bases from J, leaving 13 bases between.